This TCR beta chain derives from a study of T cell repertoires and leukemia-associated antigens (dated by TCRdb to between 2018 and 2021). Study-wide context: Each sample yielded about 5.1 to 6.6 million read pairs and about 3.3 to 5.0 million effective reads, 15 million to 20 million effective reads overall. The study aimed to identify which antigen a TCR Vbeta21 clone previously found in CML patients recognizes, using in vitro peptide stimulation of healthy T cells.

CDR1 and CDR2 are drawn from the germline V gene: SGHTA, FQGNSA. The V end gives up 3 bases and the J end 3 bases, leaving 14 bases in the junction not matched to a gene. Spanning cysteine to phenylalanine, the CDR3 consists of 18 amino acids. CDR3 DNA is the only sequence kept; it has 54 bases, read in frame from the first base. This clonotype was seen repeatedly, ten times or more. Its cognate antigen has yet to be identified. No much larger clone exists at a distance of one base, and base qualities are not known. Total RNA was extracted from the cultured T cells with TRIzol reagent. 5' rapid amplification of cDNA ends (5'RACE) was the method used to amplify TCRbeta libraries from the RNA. Before sequencing, library concentration and integrity were assessed using Qubit, an Agilent instrument, and quantitative PCR. Sequencing of qualified libraries was performed on Illumina HiSeq or MiSeq by a commercial service provider. On the authors' methods: TCR sequences in each sample were identified using MiXCR version 1.8.2. To qualify, a clone needed a CDR3 longer than four amino acids, an in-frame nucleotide length, and no stop codon. A read containing the complete CDR3 structure was defined as an effective read. RT-PCR with 24 Vbeta primers, GeneScan spectratyping, and Sanger sequencing were used to validate the expanded clones. TCRdb reran the public reads through fastp at Q25 and MiXCR, keeping productive beta chains. Under each unique CDR3 protein, matching rows form one entry showing the most common genes and DNA. V and J calls and clone size were set by TCRdb, not the authors. A total of around 9,400 distinct CDR3 sequences appear in this sample, 40% to 55% of them only once. The top ten clones comprise over 50% of the sample.

CD3+ T cells were first rested overnight at 2.5 million to 3 million cells/mL in RPMI 1640 without fetal bovine serum. MACS immunomagnetic beads were used according to the manufacturer's instructions to isolate CD3+ T cells from PBMCs. Paper-wide results and their limitations: Numbers of Vbeta genes (about 59), Jbeta genes (14), VDJ rearrangements and unique CDR3s did not differ significantly among the four groups. Direct testing of the expanded clones' antigen specificity and function was not done, and further investigation was required.

The rearranged segments are TRBV7-2 and TRBJ2-7; 10 bases in the middle match TRBD2. The sequenced sample was CD3+ T cells sorted from blood and cultured. The TCR originated in a female donor in good health. The CDR3 protein is CASSFVGPTSGILYEQYF. The DNA is as follows: TGTGCCAGCAGCTTCGTCGGACCAACTAGCGGGATCCTCTACGAGCAGTACTTC.